Presented here are 32 T cell receptor beta chains from one specimen sequenced in a study of T cells in women clearing cervical HPV infection. The protocol was immunoSEQ multiplex PCR, while the TCRdb copy is restricted to in-frame clones and leaves out a portion. The specimen's table records tens of thousands of clones. The sequencing sample was made of blood buffy coat. The receptors shown here come from a woman between 18 and 70 years old with a cervical HPV16 infection that either progressed to CIN3+ or cleared (not recorded which).

For this clone: The read finishes 3 residues shy of the CDR3 end, and the germline J gene is used to complete it. This sequence joins TRBV7-9 and TRBJ1-2; maybe TRBD1 (6 bases). The CDR3 covers 14 residues. Germline V gives CDR1 SEHNR, CDR2 FQNEAQ (reference sequence). The CDR3 sequence: CASSLGTAPYDYTF. CDR3 DNA (partial): TGTGCCAGCAGCTTAGGGACAGCCCCCTACGAC.

Concerning this clone itself: With the read ending 3 residues before the CDR3 end, the germline J gene is used to fill in that end. The V call is TRBV2, the J call TRBJ1-6; D unclear. V dropped 0 bases and J dropped 6 bases, with 9 bases sitting between them. Germline values: CDR1 SNHLY, CDR2 FYNNEI. The CDR3 is 15 residues long. The CDR3 DNA, read in part, is TGTGCCAGCAGTGAAGCCGGGTTAGGTAATTCACCC. This codes for CASSEAGLGNSP. The full CDR3 sequence reads CASSEAGLGNSPLHF.

In the case of this clone: The read stops 3 residues short of the end of the CDR3; the missing end is completed from the germline J gene. The rearrangement links TRBV20-1 to TRBJ2-1; D gene unclear. V was shortened by 5 bases and J by 3 bases, with 2 bases between the two germline ends. The CDR3 contains 10 residues. Germline V gene sequence: CDR1 DFQATT, CDR2 SNEGSKA (reference sequence). The CDR3 DNA, read in part, is TGCAGTGCTTACTACAATGAG. Amino acid sequence: CSAYYNE. The whole CDR3 region reads CSAYYNEQFF.

Comment on this clone: The CDR3 is cut off 3 residues early in the read; its end comes from the germline J gene. V usage is TRBV15 and J usage is TRBJ2-5; TRBD2 agrees at 10 bases. The CDR3 has 15 amino acids. The germline V gene has CDR1 LNHNV and CDR2 YYDKDF (reference sequence). The V and J ends lost 0 bases and 5 bases, in that order; junction bases with no gene match: 3. The sequenced part of the CDR3 DNA is TGTGCCACCAGCAGAGAAGCGGGGGGGCAGGAGACC. This sequence encodes CATSREAGGQET. The CDR3 as a whole reads CATSREAGGQETQYF.

As regards this clone: The read falls 3 residues short of the CDR3 end, and the missing part is taken from the germline J gene. The gene calls are TRBV7-9 and TRBJ2-1; no reliable D call. V lost 3 bases, J lost 5 bases, and 5 bases lay in between. Germline V gene sequence: CDR1 SEHNR, CDR2 FQNEAQ (reference sequence). This CDR3 region has 12 residues. CDR3: CASSFRDNEQFF. Incomplete CDR3 DNA: TGTGCCAGCAGCTTTCGGGACAATGAG.

Worth noting for this clone: The read ends 3 residues shy of where the CDR3 ends; the end is completed using the germline J gene. The rearrangement joins TRBV20-1 to TRBJ2-1; TRBD2 matches at 13 bases. Trimming cost V 3 bases and J 4 bases; bases outside gene matches: 0. Germline V gene sequence: CDR1 DFQATT, CDR2 SNEGSKA (reference sequence). The length of the CDR3 is 14 residues. CDR3 bases read: TGCAGTGCTAGGGGACTAGCGGGGTACAATGAG. It yields the protein CSARGLAGYNE. The entire CDR3 protein is CSARGLAGYNEQFF.

Regarding this clone: Coverage ceases 3 residues before the CDR3 finishes, and the germline J gene fills in the end. V gene TRBV12-3 or TRBV12-4 combines with J gene TRBJ2-7; TRBD2 matches 14 bases. CDR3 length equals 15 residues. V was pared by 6 bases and J by 3 bases, with 4 bases of the junction left unmatched. This CDR3 is CASSNGLAGGYEQYF. The CDR3 bases that were read are TGTGCCAGCAGCAACGGACTAGCGGGGGGCTACGAG.

Note on this clone: With the read ending 3 residues before the CDR3 end, the germline J gene is used to fill in that end. The chain recombines TRBV30 with TRBJ1-5; D remains unclear. There are 12 residues in the CDR3. Germline assignment: CDR1 GTSNPN and CDR2 SVGIG (reference sequence). V was pared by 0 bases and J by 6 bases, with 6 bases between. CDR3: CAWSVGTQPQHF. The part of the CDR3 DNA that was read is TGTGCCTGGAGTGTCGGTACTCAGCCC.

In regard to this clone: The sequence runs out 3 residues before the end of the CDR3; the remainder is reconstructed from the germline J gene. The J gene is TRBJ1-2, the V gene TRBV18; the D is unclear. Germline CDR1 KGHSH, CDR2 LQKENI. This CDR3 has 13 residues. CDR3 residues: CASSPDLRYDYTF. Partial CDR3 DNA: TGTGCCAGCTCGCCGGACTTGCGCTACGAC.

About this clone: The CDR3 end falls 3 residues outside the read, so it is completed with the germline J gene. The chain is built from TRBV5-1 and TRBJ2-2; D call uncertain. V shed 4 bases and J shed 2 bases, with 12 bases lying between them. Germline V gene data show CDR1 as SGHRS and CDR2 as YFSETQ. This CDR3 is 15 amino acids long. CDR3 in amino acids: CASSVNLGNTGELFF. Incomplete CDR3 DNA: TGCGCCAGCAGCGTCAACCTAGGAAACACCGGGGAG.

Note on this clone: The sequenced fragment ends 3 residues before the CDR3 boundary, so the rest is inferred from the germline J gene. This rearrangement joins TRBV2 to TRBJ2-2; D ambiguous. V dropped 3 bases and J dropped 1 base, with 6 bases sitting between them. The CDR3 totals 14 residues. The germline V gene encodes CDR1 SNHLY and CDR2 FYNNEI. The CDR3 here is CASSERRNTGELFF. CDR3 DNA (partial): TGTGCCAGCAGTGAGCGGCGGAACACCGGGGAG.

As for this clone: Sequencing ends 3 residues short of the CDR3 end; the germline J gene provides the rest. The V gene is TRBV10-1, the J gene TRBJ1-3, with 8 bases fitting TRBD1. V lost 6 bases and J lost 0; bases outside the gene matches: 7. There are 16 residues in the CDR3. Per the germline V gene, CDR1 is WNHNN and CDR2 is SYGVQD (reference sequence). The covered CDR3 bases are TGCGCCAGCAGCTCGACAGGGGACCTCTCTGGAAACACC. It translates to CASSSTGDLSGNT. The entire CDR3 sequence reads CASSSTGDLSGNTIYF.

Notes on this clone: The read terminates 3 residues ahead of where the CDR3 ends, so the germline J gene completes it. The chain combines TRBV5-1 with TRBJ2-7, with D tentatively TRBD2 (6 bases). Germline CDR1 is SGHRS and CDR2 is YFSETQ. V lost 0 bases and J lost 4, with 14 bases in between. The CDR3 has 15 amino acids. This CDR3 is CASSLEGTGGYEQYF. The covered CDR3 bases are TGCGCCAGCAGCTTGGAGGGGACTGGGGGGTACGAG.

A word on this clone: The read terminates 3 residues before the CDR3 end, so the remaining end is supplied by the germline J gene. The chain has TRBV5-1 and TRBJ2-1; 12 positions agree with TRBD2. This CDR3 comprises 15 residues. V dropped 4 bases and J dropped 7; count of bases not matched to a gene: 6. Germline CDR1 reads SGHRS; CDR2 reads YFSETQ. The CDR3 protein is CASSPTSGGGNEQFF. CDR3 DNA (partial): TGCGCCAGCAGCCCGACTAGCGGGGGAGGGAATGAG. The whole variable domain, filled in from reference TRBV5-1 and TRBJ2-1, reads KAGVTQTPRYLIKTRGQQVTLSCSPISGHRSVSWYQQTPGQGLQFLFEYFSETQRNKGNFPGRFSGRQFSNSRSEMNVSTLELGDSALYLCASSPTSGGGNEQFFGPGTRLTVL.

Comments on this clone: The CDR3 is cut off 3 residues early in the read; its end comes from the germline J gene. Additional DNA sequences in this sample encode the identical CDR3. The V and J genes are TRBV19 and TRBJ1-3; 7 bases match TRBD1. This CDR3 is 16 amino acids long. Germline V gene sequence: CDR1 LNHDA, CDR2 SQIVND (reference sequence). The junction had 7 bases not matched to a gene; V was cut back by 5 bases and J by 0 bases. Incomplete CDR3 DNA: TGTGCCAGTAGTGCCCCGGACAGGCGCTCTGGAAACACC. Its protein product is CASSAPDRRSGNT. The CDR3, in full, reads CASSAPDRRSGNTIYF.

Notes on this clone: The read ends 3 residues shy of where the CDR3 ends; the end is completed using the germline J gene. The genes are TRBV20-1 and TRBJ2-7, with D uncertain. Germline V gives CDR1 DFQATT, CDR2 SNEGSKA (reference sequence). The V gene lost 5 bases and the J gene lost 2 bases, with 10 bases spanning the gap. The CDR3 has 12 amino acids. The part of the CDR3 DNA that was read is TGCAGTGCTGGGCTCACCACCTACGAG. This encodes CSAGLTTYE. The CDR3, in full, reads CSAGLTTYEQYF.

About this clone itself: Read data end 3 residues before the CDR3 end; the end is taken from the germline J gene. V is TRBV5-1 and J is TRBJ1-4, with TRBD1 matching 8 bases. The CDR3 is made up of 15 amino acids. The germline V gene has CDR1 SGHRS and CDR2 YFSETQ. V lost 0 bases to trimming and J lost 6 bases; unmatched junction nucleotides: 4. The CDR3 protein is CASSLGDRWDEKLFF. Partial CDR3 DNA: TGCGCCAGCAGCTTGGGGGACAGGTGGGATGAAAAA.

A word on this clone: The observed sequence ends 3 residues before the CDR3 terminus, with the missing tail filled in from the germline J gene. This rearrangement joins TRBV30 to TRBJ1-5; D is possibly TRBD1 (6 bases). This CDR3 contains 13 residues. Trimming left V 2 bases short and J 6 bases short, with 11 bases between. CDR1 GTSNPN and CDR2 SVGIG come from the germline V gene (reference sequence). Incomplete CDR3 DNA: TGTGCCTGGAGTTTGGGGGCAACTCAGCCC. It codes for CAWSLGATQP. The entire CDR3 protein is CAWSLGATQPQHF. Full variable domain (outside the CDR3, taken from reference TRBV30 and TRBJ1-5): SQTIHQWPATLVQPVGSPLSLECTVEGTSNPNLYWYRQAAGRGLQLLFYSVGIGQISSEVPQNLSASRPQDRQFILSSKKLLLSDSGFYLCAWSLGATQPQHFGDGTRLSIL.

For this clone: The read terminates 3 residues before the CDR3 end, so the remaining end is supplied by the germline J gene. The chain is built from TRBV20-1 and TRBJ2-5, with 15 bases aligning to TRBD2. The CDR3 is 19 residues long. From germline, CDR1 is DFQATT and CDR2 SNEGSKA (reference sequence). With 2 bases clipped from V and 0 bases from J, the junction kept 10 bases outside the gene matches. The CDR3 bases that were read are TGCAGTGCTAGATTTACCGGGACTAGCGGGGGGTGGTACCAAGAGACC. Translating gives CSARFTGTSGGWYQET. The whole CDR3 protein reads CSARFTGTSGGWYQETQYF.

On this clone itself: Read sequence stops 3 residues before the CDR3 end, and the germline J gene provides the missing end. The rearrangement joins TRBV14 to TRBJ1-1, with 7 bases identical to TRBD1. CDR3 length: 16 amino acids. Trimming removed 4 bases from V and 1 base from J; junction bases left unmatched: 9. Germline CDR1 reads SGHDN; CDR2 reads FVKESK. CDR3 protein: CASSLGQRIKNTEAFF. Partial CDR3 DNA: TGTGCCAGCAGCCTGGGACAGAGGATAAAGAACACTGAA.

This clone is called medium-sized based on its frequency. The CDR3 end lies 3 residues beyond the end of the read and is filled in from the germline J gene. J is TRBJ2-3 and V is TRBV7-6; D remains ambiguous. CDR3 length: 16 amino acids. The V end lost 1 base, the J end lost 0 bases, and 11 bases lay between the germline ends. From germline, CDR1 is SGHVS and CDR2 FNYEAQ. The CDR3: CASSLVAAASTDTQYF. The DNA read from the CDR3 is TGTGCCAGCAGCTTAGTCGCGGCAGCTAGCACAGATACG.

A note on this clone: The CDR3 goes on 3 residues after the read ends, and that part is filled in from the germline J gene. The V gene is TRBV20-1, the J gene TRBJ1-1; D is unresolved. Trimming removed 3 bases from V and 6 bases from J, with 20 bases in between. The CDR3 covers 15 residues. Germline values: CDR1 DFQATT, CDR2 SNEGSKA (reference sequence). The CDR3 here is CSARSGNSGFAEAFF. The sequenced CDR3 bases are TGCAGTGCTAGGTCGGGGAATTCGGGGTTCGCTGAA.

For this clone: The read terminates 3 residues before the CDR3 end, so the remaining end is supplied by the germline J gene. This sequence joins TRBV20-1 and TRBJ2-7; possibly TRBD2 for D (6 bases). V lost 6 bases and J lost 5, with 23 bases in between. The CDR3 covers 15 residues. Germline CDR1 is DFQATT and CDR2 is SNEGSKA (reference sequence). The chain's CDR3 is CSAASGLISRNEQYF. Incomplete CDR3 DNA: TGCAGTGCCGCCTCGGGACTGATTAGTCGGAACGAG.

A word on this clone: The sequence runs out 3 residues before the end of the CDR3; the remainder is reconstructed from the germline J gene. The chain is built from TRBV19 and TRBJ1-5, with D possibly matching TRBD1 (6 bases). This CDR3 contains 15 residues. Trimming cost V 7 bases and J 6 bases, with 19 bases left between them. Germline loops: CDR1 LNHDA, CDR2 SQIVND (reference sequence). The part of the CDR3 DNA that was read is TGTGCCAGTACTTCCAGCGGGGGGGCAACTCAGCCC. This sequence encodes CASTSSGGATQP. The CDR3 reads in full as CASTSSGGATQPQHF.

Measured by frequency, this clone is medium-sized (0.01 to 0.1%). The CDR3 end is not reached by the read, which stops 3 residues before it; the germline J gene fills it in. This sequence joins TRBV10-1 and TRBJ2-1; D is ambiguous. Germline CDR1 reads WNHNN; CDR2 reads SYGVQD (reference sequence). The CDR3 consists of 14 residues. The ends were cut back, 3 bases at V and 7 bases at J, with 13 bases in the middle. CDR3 bases read: TGCGCCAGCAGTGAAGCGATCTCCGGGAATGAG. It specifies CASSEAISGNE. The CDR3 in full is CASSEAISGNEQFF.

Comment on this clone: Read coverage stops 3 residues before the CDR3 terminus; the germline J gene supplies the remainder. The genes are TRBV18 and TRBJ1-1, with no clear D. The CDR3 contains 13 residues. The V gene lost 6 bases and the J gene lost 1 base, with 9 bases spanning the gap. In germline, CDR1 is KGHSH, CDR2 LQKENI. The CDR3 reads CASSGGPNTEAFF. Incomplete CDR3 DNA: TGTGCCAGCTCCGGAGGGCCGAACACTGAA.

Points on this clone: The sequence runs out 3 residues before the end of the CDR3; the remainder is reconstructed from the germline J gene. This chain uses TRBV30 with TRBJ2-2; possible D gene TRBD1, 5 bases. Germline V CDR1 and CDR2: GTSNPN, SVGIG (reference sequence). This CDR3 spans 13 amino acids. V was cut by 4 bases and J by 3 bases, with 9 bases left in between. Here the CDR3 reads CAWTPGYTGELFF. Partial CDR3 DNA: TGTGCCTGGACTCCAGGGTACACCGGGGAG. The variable domain in full, completed from reference TRBV30 and TRBJ2-2, reads SQTIHQWPATLVQPVGSPLSLECTVEGTSNPNLYWYRQAAGRGLQLLFYSVGIGQISSEVPQNLSASRPQDRQFILSSKKLLLSDSGFYLCAWTPGYTGELFFGEGSRLTVL.

Turning to this clone: The read ends 3 residues before the CDR3 terminus; that terminus is restored from the germline J gene. The genes are TRBV7-8 and TRBJ2-3, with 7 bases matching TRBD2. The length of the CDR3 is 16 residues. Per the germline V gene, CDR1 is SGHVS and CDR2 is FQNEAQ. J was trimmed by 2 bases and V by 0 bases; bases with no gene match: 5. The sequenced CDR3 bases are TGTGCCAGCAGCTTAGCGCGACTAGCAGCCACAGATACG. Translated: CASSLARLAATDT. The whole CDR3 protein reads CASSLARLAATDTQYF.

A note on this clone: The DNA ends 3 residues before the CDR3 does, and the rest of the CDR3 is filled in from the germline J gene. The chain couples TRBV30 to TRBJ2-1; 8 bases match TRBD2. V was clipped by 2 bases and J by 8 bases; unmatched bases: 11. Per the germline V gene, CDR1 is GTSNPN and CDR2 is SVGIG (reference sequence). This CDR3 is built from 15 residues. CDR3 bases read: TGTGCCTGGAGTCGGGGGGGGAAGGGGGGAGATGAG. As protein: CAWSRGGKGGDE. The entire CDR3 is CAWSRGGKGGDEQFF. Looking up the rest from reference TRBV30 and TRBJ2-1 gives the full variable domain: SQTIHQWPATLVQPVGSPLSLECTVEGTSNPNLYWYRQAAGRGLQLLFYSVGIGQISSEVPQNLSASRPQDRQFILSSKKLLLSDSGFYLCAWSRGGKGGDEQFFGPGTRLTVL.

Comment on this clone: The read ends 3 residues shy of where the CDR3 ends; the end is completed using the germline J gene. V usage is TRBV19 and J usage is TRBJ1-1; 11 nucleotides agree with TRBD1. Germline V gene sequence: CDR1 LNHDA, CDR2 SQIVND (reference sequence). The CDR3 spans 16 residues. The junction had 9 bases not matched to a gene; V was cut back by 3 bases and J by 6 bases. The DNA read from the CDR3 is TGTGCCAGTAGTATCGGACAGGGGGCGGGATGGGCTGAA. Encoded protein: CASSIGQGAGWAE. The whole CDR3 is CASSIGQGAGWAEAFF.

A note on this clone: The CDR3 end lies 3 residues beyond the end of the read and is filled in from the germline J gene. The V and J genes are TRBV5-8 and TRBJ2-3, with TRBD2 matching over 7 bases. The V and J ends lost 0 bases and 2 bases, in that order; junction bases with no gene match: 3. The CDR3 has 15 residues. The germline CDR1 and CDR2 sequences are SGHTS and YDEGEE. CDR3 DNA, as far as it was read: TGTGCCAGCAGCTTGGAAGGGACTACCACAGATACG. It translates to CASSLEGTTTDT. The complete CDR3 sequence is CASSLEGTTTDTQYF.

On this clone itself: The read is 3 residues too short to cover the CDR3 end, so that end is filled in from the germline J gene. The rearrangement joins TRBV2 to TRBJ1-6, with TRBD1 as a possible D gene (5 bases). V lost 4 bases, J lost 5 bases, and 15 bases lay in between. The germline V gene has CDR1 SNHLY and CDR2 FYNNEI. The CDR3 has 16 residues. The covered CDR3 bases are TGTGCCAGCAGTGTGAACGGGGGATCTAATAATTCACCC. It translates to CASSVNGGSNNSP. The entire CDR3 is CASSVNGGSNNSPLHF.